Below are 17 T cell receptor delta chains sequenced from a single sample in a study of gamma-delta chains in newborns, infants, children. TCRdb re-called the reads via CATT. The sample lists more than 6,500 delta-chain clones, 2% to 2.5% occurring once. The sequenced sample consisted of blood. The receptors derive from a child who was a newborn, infant or young child, either healthy, febrile or measles-vaccinated (not recorded which).

This clone has just a few counts. A read error is likely here: a far larger clone is one base away. Other DNA sequences in the same sample also yield this CDR3. This sequence joins TRDV2 and TRDJ1; 11 bases align to TRDD3. From germline, CDR1 is GEAIGNYY and CDR2 EKD. This CDR3 region has 16 residues. The CDR3 nucleotides read TGTGCCTGTGACATACTGGGGGATAAGAACACTGATAAACTCATCTTT. It is translated as CACDILGDKNTDKLIF.

To note about this clone: One base away lies a much larger clone, so this may be a sequencing read error. Other DNA sequences from this sample encode an identical CDR3 as well. CDR3 sequence: CACDILGDNNWDTRQMFF. The CDR3, as DNA: TGTGCCTGTGACATACTGGGGGATAATAACTGGGATACCCGACAGATGTTTTTC. The rearrangement uses TRDV2 and TRDJ3; 11 nucleotides match TRDD3. Germline CDR1 and CDR2: GEAIGNYY and EKD. CDR3 length: 18 amino acids.

There are a few counts of this clone. The translation of this DNA and the TCRdb protein of a much larger clone differ at residue 4, probably owing to a read error; the protein shown here is translated from the DNA. J is TRDJ1 and V is TRDV2; TRDD3 agrees at 8 bases. Germline V gene sequence: CDR1 GEAIGNYY, CDR2 EKD. Trimming at V came to 5 bases and at J to 5 bases, leaving 15 bases not matched to a gene. The CDR3 totals 16 residues. The CDR3 nucleotides read TGTGCCTGTGGCACTACTGGGGGTGCCCCTAGGGATAAACTCATCTTT. It yields the protein CACGTTGGAPRDKLIF.

This clone was counted between two and nine times. This DNA translates differently at residue 4 from the TCRdb protein, which is that of a much larger clone; a read error is likely, and the protein shown is the DNA's own translation. This sequence joins TRDV2 and TRDJ1; D perhaps matches TRDD3 (5 bases). This CDR3 is built from 16 residues. The V end lost 5 bases, the J end lost 0 bases, and 18 bases lay between the germline ends. Germline V gene data show CDR1 as GEAIGNYY and CDR2 as EKD. This CDR3 is CACGPMEGLYTDKLIF. The CDR3 region has the DNA TGTGCCTGTGGCCCGATGGAGGGATTGTACACCGATAAACTCATCTTT.

This clone was seen only a few times. This DNA's translation differs at residue 3 from TCRdb's protein, which comes from a much larger clone; a read error is likely, and the protein shown is translated from the DNA. The chain employs TRDV2 and TRDJ1; D is uncertain. From germline, CDR1 is GEAIGNYY and CDR2 EKD. This CDR3 comprises 15 residues. The CDR3 is CARDKKRKYTDKLIF. The CDR3 DNA reads as TGTGCCCGTGACAAAAAAAGGAAGTACACCGATAAACTCATCTTT.

This clone was seen more than once but under ten times. This may come from a read error, since a much larger clone is one base off. The sample has other DNA sequences that encode this CDR3 too. The chain uses TRDV2 and TRDJ1, with 7 positions matching TRDD3. Looked up from germline, CDR1 is GEAIGNYY and CDR2 is EKD. The trim removed 3 bases at V and 0 bases at J, leaving 12 bases unmatched. This CDR3 spans 17 amino acids. The CDR3 loop reads CACDRGILPTYTDKLIF. The DNA for the CDR3 is TGTGCCTGTGACCGGGGGATCCTCCCCACGTACACCGATAAACTCATCTTT.

This clone was seen a handful of times. The protein TCRdb gives is from a much larger clone and does not agree with this DNA's translation at residue 12, likely a read error; the protein shown here comes from the DNA. The rearrangement joins TRDV2 to TRDJ1; 9 nucleotides align to TRDD3. The CDR3 covers 15 residues. Per germline, CDR1 GEAIGNYY and CDR2 EKD. CDR3 bases: TGTGCCTGTGACAAACTGGGGGAGTACACCGATAACCTCATCTTT. This encodes CACDKLGEYTDNLIF.

This clone has more than one count but fewer than ten. For this DNA, TCRdb reports the protein of a much larger clone, which diverges at residue 11, most likely from a read error; the protein presented here is translated directly from the DNA. J is TRDJ3 and V is TRDV2, with 12 bases fitting TRDD3. Germline V gene sequence: CDR1 GEAIGNYY, CDR2 EKD. The CDR3 has 17 residues. The CDR3 coding sequence is TGTGCCTGTGACACACTGGGGGATACCTGGGGCACCCGACAGATGTTTTTC. Translated: CACDTLGDTWGTRQMFF.

This clone was counted only a few times. A read error may be the cause here, since a much bigger clone is one base away. The rearrangement joins TRDV2 to TRDJ1; D call uncertain. V was pared by 3 bases and J by 0 bases, with 13 bases between. CDR1 is GEAIGNYY and CDR2 is EKD in the germline V gene. The CDR3 totals 15 residues. The CDR3 spells CACDPIGPYTDKLIF. CDR3 nucleotide sequence: TGTGCCTGTGACCCTATTGGTCCTTACACCGATAAACTCATCTTT.

As to this clone: One base away lies a much larger clone, so this may be a sequencing read error. Additional DNA sequences in this sample encode the identical CDR3. This chain joins TRDV2 and TRDJ3; TRDD3 matches at 9 bases. The germline V gene encodes CDR1 GEAIGNYY and CDR2 EKD. This CDR3 is 18 amino acids long. CDR3 loop: CACDILGDSSWDTRQMFF. In nucleotides, the CDR3 is TGTGCCTGTGACATACTGGGGGACAGCTCCTGGGACACTCGACAGATGTTTTTC.

Regarding this clone: TCRdb lists the protein of a much larger clone for this DNA, which differs at residue 12, so this is likely a read error; the protein given here is translated from the DNA itself. The chain carries TRDV2 and TRDJ2; D is perhaps TRDD3 (6 bases). In germline, CDR1 is GEAIGNYY, CDR2 EKD. This CDR3 is 15 amino acids long. In nucleotides, the CDR3 is TGTGCCTGTGACACCGTTGGGGGCAAGACAGCACACCTCTTCTTT. Protein: CACDTVGGKTAHLFF.

This clone was detected ten times or more. A far larger clone is off by one base, so a read error is likely. The same CDR3 arises from other DNA sequences in this sample as well. CDR3 in DNA: TGTGCCTGCGACGTACTGGGGGATACAGCACAACTCTTCTTT. Translating it yields CACDVLGDTAQLFF. The rearrangement uses TRDV2 and TRDJ2, with 10 bases fitting TRDD3. The V and J ends lost 7 bases and 5 bases, in that order; junction bases with no gene match: 6. The length of the CDR3 is 14 residues. Germline CDR1 reads GEAIGNYY; CDR2 reads EKD.

Only a few counts were recorded for this clone. TCRdb's entry gives the protein of a much larger clone, which mismatches this DNA's translation at residue 16, likely from a read error; the protein reported here is translated from the DNA. The chain carries TRDV2 and TRDJ2; 8 bases fit TRDD3. The CDR3 runs 18 residues. Germline V gene data show CDR1 as GEAIGNYY and CDR2 as EKD. CDR3 residues: CACDAVLGATSLTAQIFF. CDR3 in DNA: TGTGCCTGTGACGCTGTACTGGGGGCTACGTCTTTGACAGCACAAATCTTCTTT.

A few counts support this clone. This DNA's translation and the protein TCRdb lists, from a much larger clone, do not match at residue 15, likely due to a read error; the protein shown is translated from the DNA. Other DNA sequences within the sample encode an identical CDR3. This chain uses TRDV2 with TRDJ3, with D maybe TRDD3 (6 bases). The CDR3 contains 17 residues. Germline lookup yields CDR1 GEAIGNYY and CDR2 EKD. The CDR3 coding sequence is TGTGCCTGCGACACCGTACTGGGCTCCTGGGACACCCGACAGACGTTTTTC. It translates to CACDTVLGSWDTRQTFF.

Regarding this clone: Compared with germline, one end of the junction differs, possibly owing to a read error. The chain couples TRDV2 to TRDJ3, with 8 bases that match TRDD3. Per germline, CDR1 GEAIGNYY and CDR2 EKD. This CDR3 region has 20 residues. This CDR3 is CACDVLGATVSSWDTRQMFF. The CDR3 DNA sequence: TGTGCCTGTGACGTACTGGGGGCTACGGTAAGCTCCTGGGACACCCGCCAGATGTTTTTC.

This clone was seen a few times. A read error is possible here, since a much larger clone lies one base away. The chain combines TRDV2 with TRDJ1, with 12 bases fitting TRDD3. The CDR3 loop spans 15 amino acids. The germline CDR1 and CDR2 sequences are GEAIGNYY and EKD. The CDR3 nucleotides are TGTGCCTGTGACACCCGGTACTGGGGGATACAGAAACCCATCTTT. Protein sequence: CACDTRYWGIQKPIF.

This clone has a handful of counts. The amino acid sequence in TCRdb belongs to a much larger clone and departs from this DNA's translation at residue 4, likely a sequencing read error; the sequence shown is translated from the DNA. The J gene is TRDJ3, the V gene TRDV2, with 8 bases lining up with TRDD3. Looked up from germline, CDR1 is GEAIGNYY and CDR2 is EKD. The CDR3 sequence is 19 residues long. In nucleotides, the CDR3 is TGTGCCTGTGGCACCTGGGGGACGAGAAGTTCCTGGGACACCCGACAGATGTTTTTC. Translated, it gives CACGTWGTRSSWDTRQMFF.